This T cell receptor (beta chain) was identified during a study of T cell responses to AZD1222 COVID-19 vaccine. Method: immunoSEQ multiplex PCR; TCRdb's copy keeps in-frame clones and lacks some. The data contain about 89,000 clones, under 95% of them singletons. The V end lost 0 bases, the J end lost 8 bases, and 13 bases lay between the germline ends. CDR3 length equals 14 residues. Per the germline V gene, CDR1 is SQVTM and CDR2 is ANQGSEA. This receptor was identified in an adult in good health. This sample comprised peripheral blood, obtained on day 0 of MenACWY control vaccination. V usage is TRBV29-1 and J usage is TRBJ1-4, with D hard to call. The CDR3, as DNA: TGCAGCGTTGAAGATGACGGGTCGGGGGAAAAACTGTTTTTT. It codes for CSVEDDGSGEKLFF. Looking up the rest from reference TRBV29-1 and TRBJ1-4 gives the full variable domain: SAVISQKPSRDICQRGTSLTIQCQVDSQVTMMFWYRQQPGQSLTLIATANQGSEATYESGFVIDKFPISRPNLTFSTLTVSNMSPEDSSIYLCSVEDDGSGEKLFFGSGTQLSVL.